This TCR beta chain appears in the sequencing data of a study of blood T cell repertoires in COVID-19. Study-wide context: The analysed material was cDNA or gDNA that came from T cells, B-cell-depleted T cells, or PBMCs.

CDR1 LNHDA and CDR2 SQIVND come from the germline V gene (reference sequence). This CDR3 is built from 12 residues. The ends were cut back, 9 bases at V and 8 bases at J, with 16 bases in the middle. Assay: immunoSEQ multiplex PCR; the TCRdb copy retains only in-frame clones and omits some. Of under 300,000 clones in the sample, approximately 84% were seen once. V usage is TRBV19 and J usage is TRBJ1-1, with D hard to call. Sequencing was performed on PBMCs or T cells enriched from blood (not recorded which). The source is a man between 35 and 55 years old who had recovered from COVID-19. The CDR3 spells CASARVRDEAFF. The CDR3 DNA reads TGTGCCAGCGCGAGGGTCAGAGACGAAGCTTTCTTT.